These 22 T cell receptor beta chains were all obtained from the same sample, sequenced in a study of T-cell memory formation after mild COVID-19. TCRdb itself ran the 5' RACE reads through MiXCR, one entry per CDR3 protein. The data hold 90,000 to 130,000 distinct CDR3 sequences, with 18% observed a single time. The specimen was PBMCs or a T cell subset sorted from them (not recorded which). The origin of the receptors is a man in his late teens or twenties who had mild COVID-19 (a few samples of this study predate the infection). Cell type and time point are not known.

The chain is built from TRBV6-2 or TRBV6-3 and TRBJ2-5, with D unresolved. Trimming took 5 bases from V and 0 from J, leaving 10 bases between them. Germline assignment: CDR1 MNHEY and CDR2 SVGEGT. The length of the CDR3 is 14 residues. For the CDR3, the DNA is TGTGCCAGCAGTGCCCGGACGTACCAAGAGACCCAGTACTTC. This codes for CASSARTYQETQYF.

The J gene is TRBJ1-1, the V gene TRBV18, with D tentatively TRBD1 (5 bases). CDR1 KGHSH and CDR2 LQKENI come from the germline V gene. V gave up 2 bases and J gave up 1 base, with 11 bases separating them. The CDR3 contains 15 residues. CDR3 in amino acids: CASSPAGYRNTEAFF. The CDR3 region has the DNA TGTGCCAGCTCACCAGCAGGGTATCGGAACACTGAAGCTTTCTTT.

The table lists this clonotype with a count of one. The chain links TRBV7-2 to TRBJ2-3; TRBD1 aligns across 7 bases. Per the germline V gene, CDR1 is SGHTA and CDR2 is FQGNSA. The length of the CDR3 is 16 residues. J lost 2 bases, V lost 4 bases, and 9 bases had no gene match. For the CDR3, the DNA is TGTGCCAGCAGCTATAGGGGGCCGGGCATCACAGATACGCAGTATTTT. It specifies CASSYRGPGITDTQYF. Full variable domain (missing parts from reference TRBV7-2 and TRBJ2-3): GAGVSQSPSNKVTEKGKDVELRCDPISGHTALYWYRQSLGQGLEFLIYFQGNSAPDKSGLPSDRFSAERTGGSVSTLTIQRTQQEDSAVYLCASSYRGPGITDTQYFGPGTRLTVL.

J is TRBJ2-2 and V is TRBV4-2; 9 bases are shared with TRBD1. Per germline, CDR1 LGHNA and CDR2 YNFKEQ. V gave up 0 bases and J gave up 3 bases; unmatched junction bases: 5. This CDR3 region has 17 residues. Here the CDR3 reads CASSQDGGQGDTGELFF. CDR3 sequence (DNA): TGTGCCAGCAGCCAAGATGGGGGACAGGGAGACACCGGGGAGCTGTTTTTT.

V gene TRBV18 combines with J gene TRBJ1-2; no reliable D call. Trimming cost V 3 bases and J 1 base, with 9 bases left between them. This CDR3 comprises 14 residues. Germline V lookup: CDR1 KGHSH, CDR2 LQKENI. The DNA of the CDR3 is TGTGCCAGCTCACCTCGGGAGTTTAACTATGGCTACACCTTC. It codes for CASSPREFNYGYTF.

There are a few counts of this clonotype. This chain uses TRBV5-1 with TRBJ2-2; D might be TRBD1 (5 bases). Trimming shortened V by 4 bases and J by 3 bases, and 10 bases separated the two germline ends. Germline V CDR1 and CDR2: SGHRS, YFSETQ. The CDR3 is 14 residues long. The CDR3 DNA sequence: TGCGCCAGCAGCCCCGGACAAGACACCGGGGAGCTGTTTTTT. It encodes CASSPGQDTGELFF.

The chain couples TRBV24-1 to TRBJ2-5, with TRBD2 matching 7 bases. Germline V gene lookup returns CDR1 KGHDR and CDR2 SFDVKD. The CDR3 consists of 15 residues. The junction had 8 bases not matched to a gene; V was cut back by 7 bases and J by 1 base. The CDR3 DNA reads TGTGCCACCAGCATGACTAGCCGGCGCCAAGAGACCCAGTACTTC. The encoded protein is CATSMTSRRQETQYF.

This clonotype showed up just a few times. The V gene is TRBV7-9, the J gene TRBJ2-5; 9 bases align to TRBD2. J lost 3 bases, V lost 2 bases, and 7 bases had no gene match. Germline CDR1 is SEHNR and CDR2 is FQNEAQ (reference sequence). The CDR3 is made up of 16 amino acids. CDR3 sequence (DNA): TGTGCCAGCAGCTTATTGGGGACTAGCCTCAAAGAGACCCAGTACTTC. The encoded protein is CASSLLGTSLKETQYF. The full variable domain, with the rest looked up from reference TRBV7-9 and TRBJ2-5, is DTGVSQNPRHKITKRGQNVTFRCDPISEHNRLYWYRQTLGQGPEFLTYFQNEAQLEKSRLLSDRFSAERPKGSFSTLEIQRTEQGDSAMYLCASSLLGTSLKETQYFGPGTRLLVL.

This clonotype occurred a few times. The CDR3 reads CASSQDSGTGVAQYF. The CDR3 bases are TGCGCCAGCAGCCAAGACTCCGGGACAGGGGTGGCGCAGTACTTC. The chain combines TRBV4-3 with TRBJ2-7; 10 positions agree with TRBD1. Germline V gene lookup returns CDR1 LGHNA and CDR2 YSLEER. With V trimmed by 0 bases and J by 9 bases, 8 bases remained unmatched. The CDR3 runs 15 residues.

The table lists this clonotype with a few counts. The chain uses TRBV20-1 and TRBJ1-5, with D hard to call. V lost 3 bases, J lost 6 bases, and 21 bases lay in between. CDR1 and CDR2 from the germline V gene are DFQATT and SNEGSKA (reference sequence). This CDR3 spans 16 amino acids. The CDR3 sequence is CSARDPRGGTGQPQHF. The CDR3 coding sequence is TGCAGTGCTAGGGATCCCCGCGGAGGAACGGGTCAGCCCCAGCATTTT.

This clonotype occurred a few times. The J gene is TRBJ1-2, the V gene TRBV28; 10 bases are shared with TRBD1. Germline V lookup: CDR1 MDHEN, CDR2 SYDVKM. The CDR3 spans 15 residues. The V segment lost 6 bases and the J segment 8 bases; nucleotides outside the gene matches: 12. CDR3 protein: CASSTIGTGVGGYTF. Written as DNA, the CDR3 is TGTGCCAGCAGCACCATCGGGACAGGGGTTGGGGGCTACACCTTC.

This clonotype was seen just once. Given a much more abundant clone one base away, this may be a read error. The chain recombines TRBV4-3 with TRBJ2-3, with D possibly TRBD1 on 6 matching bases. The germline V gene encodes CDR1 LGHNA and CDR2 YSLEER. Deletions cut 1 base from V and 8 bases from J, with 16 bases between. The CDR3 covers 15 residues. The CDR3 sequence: CASSQGYRDAGTQYF. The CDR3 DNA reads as TGCGCCAGCAGCCAAGGATACAGGGACGCAGGTACGCAGTATTTT.

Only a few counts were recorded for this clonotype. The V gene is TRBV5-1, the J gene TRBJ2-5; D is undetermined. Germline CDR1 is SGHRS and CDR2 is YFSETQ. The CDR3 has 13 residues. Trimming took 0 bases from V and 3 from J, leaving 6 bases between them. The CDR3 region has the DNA TGCGCCAGCAGCTTGGGCTCAGAAGAGACCCAGTACTTC. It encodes CASSLGSEETQYF.

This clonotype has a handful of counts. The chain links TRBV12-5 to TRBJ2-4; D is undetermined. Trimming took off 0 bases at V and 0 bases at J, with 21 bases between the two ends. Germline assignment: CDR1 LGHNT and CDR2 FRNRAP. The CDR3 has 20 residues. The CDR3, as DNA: TGTGCTAGTGGTTTGGTAGTATCGAGCACGGTACACTTAGCCAAAAACATTCAGTACTTC. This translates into CASGLVVSSTVHLAKNIQYF. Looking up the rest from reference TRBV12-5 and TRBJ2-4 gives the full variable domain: DARVTQTPRHKVTEMGQEVTMRCQPILGHNTVFWYRQTMMQGLELLAYFRNRAPLDDSGMPKDRFSAEMPDATLATLKIQPSEPRDSAVYFCASGLVVSSTVHLAKNIQYFGAGTRLSVL.

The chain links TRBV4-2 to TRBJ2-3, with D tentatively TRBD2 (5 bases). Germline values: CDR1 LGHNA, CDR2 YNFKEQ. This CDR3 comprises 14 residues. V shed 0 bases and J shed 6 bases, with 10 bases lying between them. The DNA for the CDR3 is TGTGCCAGCAGCCAAGAACTAGGCCCCGATACGCAGTATTTT. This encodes CASSQELGPDTQYF.

The CDR3: CASSLDVGFSGANVLTF. The CDR3 DNA is TGCGCCAGCAGCTTGGATGTGGGTTTCTCTGGGGCCAACGTCCTGACTTTC. The V and J genes are TRBV5-1 and TRBJ2-6; D uncertain. The CDR3 extends over 17 amino acids. Germline CDR1 reads SGHRS; CDR2 reads YFSETQ. V shed 0 bases and J shed 0 bases, with 10 bases lying between them.

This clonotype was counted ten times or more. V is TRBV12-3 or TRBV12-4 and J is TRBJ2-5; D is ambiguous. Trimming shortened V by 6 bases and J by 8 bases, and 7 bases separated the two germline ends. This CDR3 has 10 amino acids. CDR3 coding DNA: TGTGCCAGCAGCCACGAAACCCAGTACTTC. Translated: CASSHETQYF.

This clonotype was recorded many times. The CDR3 DNA reads TGTGCCAGCTCACCACCCCCGGGCAATGAGCAGTTCTTC. Translated: CASSPPPGNEQFF. The chain uses TRBV18 and TRBJ2-1; D gene unclear. Germline loops: CDR1 KGHSH, CDR2 LQKENI. The V gene lost 0 bases and the J gene lost 6 bases, with 6 bases spanning the gap. The CDR3 has 13 amino acids. Supplemented by reference TRBV18 and TRBJ2-1, the full variable domain reads NAGVMQNPRHLVRRRGQEARLRCSPMKGHSHVYWYRQLPEEGLKFMVYLQKENIIDESGMPKERFSAEFPKEGPSILRIQQVVRGDSAAYFCASSPPPGNEQFFGPGTRLTVL.

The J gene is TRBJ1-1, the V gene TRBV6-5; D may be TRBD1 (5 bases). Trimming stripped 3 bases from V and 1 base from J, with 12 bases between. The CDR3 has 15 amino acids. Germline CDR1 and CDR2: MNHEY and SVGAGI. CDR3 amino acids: CASSYGGVANTEAFF. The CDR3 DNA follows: TGTGCCAGCAGTTATGGAGGGGTGGCGAACACTGAAGCTTTCTTT.

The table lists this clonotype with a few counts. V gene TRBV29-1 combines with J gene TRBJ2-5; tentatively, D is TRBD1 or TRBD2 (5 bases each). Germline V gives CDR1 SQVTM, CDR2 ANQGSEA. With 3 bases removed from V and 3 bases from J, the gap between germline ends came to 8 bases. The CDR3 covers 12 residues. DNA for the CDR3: TGCAGCGTTGAGAGGGGTGAAGAGACCCAGTACTTC. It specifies CSVERGEETQYF.

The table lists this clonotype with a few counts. CDR3 region: CASSLTQDGETQYF. The CDR3, as DNA: TGTGCCAGCAGCTTAACCCAGGACGGCGAGACCCAGTACTTC. The chain is built from TRBV7-2 and TRBJ2-5; the D is unclear. The germline V and J ends were trimmed by 2 bases and 5 bases, with 12 bases remaining between them. The CDR3 has 14 residues. Germline lookup yields CDR1 SGHTA and CDR2 FQGNSA.

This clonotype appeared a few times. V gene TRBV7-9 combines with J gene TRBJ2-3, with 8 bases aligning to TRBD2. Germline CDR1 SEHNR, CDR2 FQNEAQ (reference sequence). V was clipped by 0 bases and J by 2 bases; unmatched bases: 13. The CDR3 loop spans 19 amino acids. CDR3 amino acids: CASSLAPRGWRGVTDTQYF. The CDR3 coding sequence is TGTGCCAGCAGCTTAGCCCCGCGAGGATGGCGGGGGGTCACAGATACGCAGTATTTT.